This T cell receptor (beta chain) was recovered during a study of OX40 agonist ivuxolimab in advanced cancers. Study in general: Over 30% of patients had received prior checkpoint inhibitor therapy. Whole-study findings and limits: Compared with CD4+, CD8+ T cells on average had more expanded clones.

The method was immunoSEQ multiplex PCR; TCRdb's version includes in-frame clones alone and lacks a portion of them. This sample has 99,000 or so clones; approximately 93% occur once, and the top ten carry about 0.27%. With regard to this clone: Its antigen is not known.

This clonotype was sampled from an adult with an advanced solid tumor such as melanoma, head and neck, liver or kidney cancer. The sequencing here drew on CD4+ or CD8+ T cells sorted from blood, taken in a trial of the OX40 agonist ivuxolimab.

The CDR3 sequence is CASRATGSSYNEQFF. In nucleotides, the CDR3 is TGCGCCAGCAGGGCTACAGGGTCCTCCTACAATGAGCAGTTCTTC. The genes are TRBV5-1 and TRBJ2-1; D is perhaps TRBD1 (6 bases). CDR3 length equals 15 residues. From germline, CDR1 is SGHRS and CDR2 YFSETQ. V lost 5 bases, J lost 0 bases, and 12 bases lay in between.